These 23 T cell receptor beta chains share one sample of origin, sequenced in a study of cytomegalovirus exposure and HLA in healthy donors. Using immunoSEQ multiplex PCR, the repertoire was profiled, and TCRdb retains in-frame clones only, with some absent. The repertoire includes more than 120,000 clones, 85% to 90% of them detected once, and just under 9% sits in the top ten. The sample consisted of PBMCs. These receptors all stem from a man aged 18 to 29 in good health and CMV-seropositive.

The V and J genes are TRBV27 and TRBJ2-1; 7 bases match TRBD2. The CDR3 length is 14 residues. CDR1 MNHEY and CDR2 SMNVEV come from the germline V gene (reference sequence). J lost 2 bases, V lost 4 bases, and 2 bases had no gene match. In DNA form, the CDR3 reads TGTGCCAGCAGTTGGGCGGGAGCCTACAATGAGCAGTTCTTC. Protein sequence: CASSWAGAYNEQFF.

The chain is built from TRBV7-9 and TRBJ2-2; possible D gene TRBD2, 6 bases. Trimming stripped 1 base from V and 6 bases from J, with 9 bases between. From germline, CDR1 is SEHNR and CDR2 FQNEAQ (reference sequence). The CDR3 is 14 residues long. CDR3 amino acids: CASSLDAGPGELFF. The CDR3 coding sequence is TGTGCCAGCAGCTTAGATGCGGGGCCCGGGGAGCTGTTTTTT.

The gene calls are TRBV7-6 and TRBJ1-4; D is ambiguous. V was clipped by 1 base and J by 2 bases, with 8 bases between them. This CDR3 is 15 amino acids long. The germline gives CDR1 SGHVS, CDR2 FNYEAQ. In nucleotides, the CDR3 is TGTGCCAGCAGCTTAGGAAGGGAGACTAATGAAAAACTGTTTTTT. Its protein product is CASSLGRETNEKLFF.

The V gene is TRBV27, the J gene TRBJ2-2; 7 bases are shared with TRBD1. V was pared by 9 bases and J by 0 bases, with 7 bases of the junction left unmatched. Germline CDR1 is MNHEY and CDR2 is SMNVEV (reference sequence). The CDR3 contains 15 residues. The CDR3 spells CARGTALANTGELFF. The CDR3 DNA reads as TGTGCCAGGGGGACAGCCCTCGCGAACACCGGGGAGCTGTTTTTT.

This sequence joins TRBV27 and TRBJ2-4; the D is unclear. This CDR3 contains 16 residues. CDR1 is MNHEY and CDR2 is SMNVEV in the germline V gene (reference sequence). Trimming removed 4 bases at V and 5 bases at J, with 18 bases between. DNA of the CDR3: TGTGCCAGCAGTTCCCTTGTAAGCGCCCTCGAAAACATTCAGTACTTC. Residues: CASSSLVSALENIQYF.

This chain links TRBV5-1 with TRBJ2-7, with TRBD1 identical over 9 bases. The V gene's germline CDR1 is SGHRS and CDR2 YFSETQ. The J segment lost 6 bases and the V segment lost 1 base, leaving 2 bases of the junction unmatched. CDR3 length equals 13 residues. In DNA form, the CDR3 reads TGCGCCAGCAGCTTGACAGGGGGCCGCGAGCAGTACTTC. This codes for CASSLTGGREQYF. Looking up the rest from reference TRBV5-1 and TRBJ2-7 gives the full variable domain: KAGVTQTPRYLIKTRGQQVTLSCSPISGHRSVSWYQQTPGQGLQFLFEYFSETQRNKGNFPGRFSGRQFSNSRSEMNVSTLELGDSALYLCASSLTGGREQYFGPGTRLTVT.

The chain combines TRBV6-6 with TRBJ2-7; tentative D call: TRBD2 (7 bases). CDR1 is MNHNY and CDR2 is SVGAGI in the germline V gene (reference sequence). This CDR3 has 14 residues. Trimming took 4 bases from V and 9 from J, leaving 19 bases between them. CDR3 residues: CASSWGGAERSQYF. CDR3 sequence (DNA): TGTGCCAGCAGTTGGGGGGGGGCCGAAAGGTCGCAGTACTTC.

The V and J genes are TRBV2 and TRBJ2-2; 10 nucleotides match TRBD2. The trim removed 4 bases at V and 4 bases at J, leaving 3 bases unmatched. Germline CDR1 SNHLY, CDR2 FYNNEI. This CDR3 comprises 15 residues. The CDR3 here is CASSGWTSGTGELFF. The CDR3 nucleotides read TGTGCCAGCAGTGGGTGGACTAGCGGCACCGGGGAGCTGTTTTTT.

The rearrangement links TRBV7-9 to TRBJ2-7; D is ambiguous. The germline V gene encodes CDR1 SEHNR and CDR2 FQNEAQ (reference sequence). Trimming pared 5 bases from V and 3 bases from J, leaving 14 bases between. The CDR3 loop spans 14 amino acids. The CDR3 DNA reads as TGTGCCAGCAGCCCAGTTTCGGCAGGCTACGAGCAGTACTTC. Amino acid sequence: CASSPVSAGYEQYF.

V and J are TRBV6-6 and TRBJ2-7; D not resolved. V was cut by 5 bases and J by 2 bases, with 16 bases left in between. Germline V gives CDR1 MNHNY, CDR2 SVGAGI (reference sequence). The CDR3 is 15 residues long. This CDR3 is CASSTPDTPTYEQYF. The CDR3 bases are TGTGCCAGCAGTACCCCAGACACCCCAACCTACGAGCAGTACTTC.

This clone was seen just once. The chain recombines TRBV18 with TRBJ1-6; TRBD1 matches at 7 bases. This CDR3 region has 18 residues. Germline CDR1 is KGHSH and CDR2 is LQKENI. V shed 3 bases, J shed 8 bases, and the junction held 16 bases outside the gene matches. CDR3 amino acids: CASSPFQTGQFGDSPLHF. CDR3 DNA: TGTGCCAGCTCACCCTTCCAGACAGGGCAATTCGGGGATTCACCCCTCCACTTT.

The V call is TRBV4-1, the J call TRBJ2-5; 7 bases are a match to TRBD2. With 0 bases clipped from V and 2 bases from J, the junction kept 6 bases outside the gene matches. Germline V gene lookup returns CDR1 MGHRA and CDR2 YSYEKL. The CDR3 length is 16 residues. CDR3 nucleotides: TGCGCCAGCAGCCAAGAGGTCCCGGGGGGACAAGAGACCCAGTACTTC. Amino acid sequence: CASSQEVPGGQETQYF.

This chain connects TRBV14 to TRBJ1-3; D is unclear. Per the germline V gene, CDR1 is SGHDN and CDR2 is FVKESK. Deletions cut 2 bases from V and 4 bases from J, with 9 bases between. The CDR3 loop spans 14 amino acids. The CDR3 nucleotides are TGTGCCAGCAGCCAACACTTAGAGGGAAACACCATATATTTT. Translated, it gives CASSQHLEGNTIYF.

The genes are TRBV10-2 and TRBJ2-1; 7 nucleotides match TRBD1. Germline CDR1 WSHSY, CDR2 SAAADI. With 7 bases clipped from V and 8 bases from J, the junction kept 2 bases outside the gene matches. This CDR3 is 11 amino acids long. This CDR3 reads CASTTGDEQFF. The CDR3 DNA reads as TGCGCCAGCACAACAGGGGATGAGCAGTTCTTC.

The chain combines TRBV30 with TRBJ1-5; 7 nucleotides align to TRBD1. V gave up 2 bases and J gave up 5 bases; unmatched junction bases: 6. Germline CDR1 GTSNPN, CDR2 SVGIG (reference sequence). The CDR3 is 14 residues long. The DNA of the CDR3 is TGTGCCTGGAGTCCCGGGACAGCTTATCAGCCCCAGCATTTT. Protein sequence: CAWSPGTAYQPQHF.

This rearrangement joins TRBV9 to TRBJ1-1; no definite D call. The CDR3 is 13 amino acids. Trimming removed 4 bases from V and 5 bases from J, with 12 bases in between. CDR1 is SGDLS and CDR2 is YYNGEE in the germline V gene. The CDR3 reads CASSPPAGTEAFF. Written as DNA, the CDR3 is TGTGCCAGCAGCCCTCCGGCGGGGACTGAAGCTTTCTTT.

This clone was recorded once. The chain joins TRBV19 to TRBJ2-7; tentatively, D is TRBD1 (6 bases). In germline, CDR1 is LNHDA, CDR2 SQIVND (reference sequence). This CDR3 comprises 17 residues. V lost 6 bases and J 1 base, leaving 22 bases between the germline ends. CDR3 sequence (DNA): TGTGCCAGTAGCCTTGAAAGACTACGGGACAAATCCTACGAGCAGTACTTC. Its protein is CASSLERLRDKSYEQYF. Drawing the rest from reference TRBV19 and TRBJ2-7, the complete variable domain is DGGITQSPKYLFRKEGQNVTLSCEQNLNHDAMYWYRQDPGQGLRLIYYSQIVNDFQKGDIAEGYSVSREKKESFPLTVTSAQKNPTAFYLCASSLERLRDKSYEQYFGPGTRLTVT.

CDR3 sequence reads: CASSLTYSGQGNGYTF. In DNA form, the CDR3 reads TGCGCCAGCAGCTTAACCTACTCAGGACAGGGGAATGGCTACACCTTC. The chain couples TRBV5-1 to TRBJ1-2; 9 nucleotides align to TRBD1. Unmatched junction bases numbered 11, after V lost 2 bases and J lost 6 bases. Looked up from germline, CDR1 is SGHRS and CDR2 is YFSETQ. This CDR3 spans 16 amino acids.

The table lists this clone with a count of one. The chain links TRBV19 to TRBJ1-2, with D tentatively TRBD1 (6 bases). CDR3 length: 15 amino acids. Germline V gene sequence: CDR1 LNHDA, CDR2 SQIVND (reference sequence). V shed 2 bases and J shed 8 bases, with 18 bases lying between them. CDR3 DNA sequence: TGTGCCAGTAGTATAAGGCAGGGGCCTTATGTGGGCTACACCTTC. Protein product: CASSIRQGPYVGYTF.

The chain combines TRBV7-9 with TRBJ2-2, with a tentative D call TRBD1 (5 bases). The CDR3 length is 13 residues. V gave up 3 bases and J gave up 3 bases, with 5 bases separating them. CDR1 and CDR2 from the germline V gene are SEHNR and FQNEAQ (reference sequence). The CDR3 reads CASSFRDTGELFF. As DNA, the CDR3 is TGTGCCAGCAGCTTCAGGGACACCGGGGAGCTGTTTTTT.

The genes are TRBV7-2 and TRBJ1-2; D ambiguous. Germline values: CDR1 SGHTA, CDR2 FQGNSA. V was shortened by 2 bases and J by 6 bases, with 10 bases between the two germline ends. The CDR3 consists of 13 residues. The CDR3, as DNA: TGTGCCAGCAGCTTACTAAGGGAGAATGGCTACACCTTC. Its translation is CASSLLRENGYTF.

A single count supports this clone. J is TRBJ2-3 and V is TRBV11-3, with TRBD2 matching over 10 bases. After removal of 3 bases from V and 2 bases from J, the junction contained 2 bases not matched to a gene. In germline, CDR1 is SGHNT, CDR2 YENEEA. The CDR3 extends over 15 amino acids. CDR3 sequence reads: CASSLGLATTDTQYF. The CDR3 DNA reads TGTGCCAGCAGCTTGGGACTAGCGACCACAGATACGCAGTATTTT.

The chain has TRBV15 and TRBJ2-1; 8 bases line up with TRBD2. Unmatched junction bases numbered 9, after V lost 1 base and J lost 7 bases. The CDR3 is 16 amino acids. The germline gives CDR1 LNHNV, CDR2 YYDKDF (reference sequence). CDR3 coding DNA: TGTGCCACCAGCAGAGTCCGACTATCGGGGGGGAATGAGCAGTTCTTC. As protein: CATSRVRLSGGNEQFF.